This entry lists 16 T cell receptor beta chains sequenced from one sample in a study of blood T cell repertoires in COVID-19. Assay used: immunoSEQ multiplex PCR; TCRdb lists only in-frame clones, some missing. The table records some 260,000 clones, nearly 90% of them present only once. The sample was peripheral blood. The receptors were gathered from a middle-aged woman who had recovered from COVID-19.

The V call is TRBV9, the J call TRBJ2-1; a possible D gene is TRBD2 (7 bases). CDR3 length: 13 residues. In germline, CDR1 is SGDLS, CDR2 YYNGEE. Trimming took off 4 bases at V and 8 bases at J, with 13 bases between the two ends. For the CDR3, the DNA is TGTGCCAGCAGCCCCCGGGGGGCCCATGAGCAGTTCTTC. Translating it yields CASSPRGAHEQFF.

The CDR3 loop reads CASRGGAQETQYF. The DNA for the CDR3 is TGTGCCAGCAGGGGGGGGGCCCAAGAGACCCAGTACTTC. This sequence joins TRBV12-3 or TRBV12-4 and TRBJ2-5; D possibly corresponds to TRBD2 (7 bases). This CDR3 is built from 13 residues. V was pared by 6 bases and J by 1 base, with 9 bases between.

CDR3 protein: CASSIAPRSSYEQYF. Written as DNA, the CDR3 is TGTGCCAGTAGTATAGCCCCCCGCAGCTCCTACGAGCAGTACTTC. The V gene is TRBV19, the J gene TRBJ2-7; D remains unclear. CDR3 length: 15 residues. V lost 1 base, J lost 0 bases, and 10 bases lay in between. CDR1 is LNHDA, CDR2 SQIVND, per germline (reference sequence).

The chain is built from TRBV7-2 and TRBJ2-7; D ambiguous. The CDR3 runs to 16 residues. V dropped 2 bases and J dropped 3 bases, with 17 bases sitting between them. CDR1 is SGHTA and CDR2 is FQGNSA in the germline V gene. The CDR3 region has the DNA TGTGCCAGCAGCTTAATGTCGCAGATTTCTCACTACGAGCAGTACTTC. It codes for CASSLMSQISHYEQYF.

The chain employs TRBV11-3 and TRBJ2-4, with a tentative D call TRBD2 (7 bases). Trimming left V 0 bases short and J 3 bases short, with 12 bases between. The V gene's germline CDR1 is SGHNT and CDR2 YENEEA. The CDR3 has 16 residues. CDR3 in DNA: TGTGCCAGCAGCTTAGATCGGGGGGCAATCAAAAACATTCAGTACTTC. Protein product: CASSLDRGAIKNIQYF.

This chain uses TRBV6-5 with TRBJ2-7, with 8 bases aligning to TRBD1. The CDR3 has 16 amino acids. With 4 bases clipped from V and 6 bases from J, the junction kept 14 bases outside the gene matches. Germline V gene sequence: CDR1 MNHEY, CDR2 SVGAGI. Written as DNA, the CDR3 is TGTGCCAGCAGTTTCACAACGGGCAGGGGGCGCGGCGAGCAGTACTTC. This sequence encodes CASSFTTGRGRGEQYF.

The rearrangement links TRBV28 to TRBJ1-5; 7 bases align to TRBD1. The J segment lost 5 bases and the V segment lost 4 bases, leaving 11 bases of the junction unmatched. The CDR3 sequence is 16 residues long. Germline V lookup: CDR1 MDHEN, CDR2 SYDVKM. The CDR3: CASSYSGTANYQPQHF. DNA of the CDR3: TGTGCCAGCAGTTACTCCGGGACAGCAAACTATCAGCCCCAGCATTTT. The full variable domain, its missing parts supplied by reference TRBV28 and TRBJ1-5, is DVKVTQSSRYLVKRTGEKVFLECVQDMDHENMFWYRQDPGLGLRLIYFSYDVKMKEKGDIPEGYSVSREKKERFSLILESASTNQTSMYLCASSYSGTANYQPQHFGDGTRLSIL.

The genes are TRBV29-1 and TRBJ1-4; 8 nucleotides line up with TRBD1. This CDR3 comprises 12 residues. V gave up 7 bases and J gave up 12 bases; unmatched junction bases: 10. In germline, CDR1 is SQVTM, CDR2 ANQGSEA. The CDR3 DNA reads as TGCAGCGCCGGGACAGGCCCTTGGGAACTGTTTTTT. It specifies CSAGTGPWELFF.

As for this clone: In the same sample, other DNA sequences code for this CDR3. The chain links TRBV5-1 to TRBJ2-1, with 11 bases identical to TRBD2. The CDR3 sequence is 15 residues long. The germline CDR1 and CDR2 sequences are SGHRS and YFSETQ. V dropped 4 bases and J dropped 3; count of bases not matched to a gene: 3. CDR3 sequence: CASSETSGNYNEQFF. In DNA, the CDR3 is TGCGCCAGCAGCGAGACTAGCGGGAACTACAATGAGCAGTTCTTC.

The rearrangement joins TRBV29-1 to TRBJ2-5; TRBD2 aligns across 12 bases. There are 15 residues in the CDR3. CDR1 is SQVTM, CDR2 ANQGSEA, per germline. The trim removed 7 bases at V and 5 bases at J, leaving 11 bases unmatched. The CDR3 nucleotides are TGCAGCGGTGCCGGGACTAGCGGGTCGGGGGAGACCCAGTACTTC. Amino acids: CSGAGTSGSGETQYF. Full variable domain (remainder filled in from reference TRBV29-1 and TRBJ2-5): SAVISQKPSRDICQRGTSLTIQCQVDSQVTMMFWYRQQPGQSLTLIATANQGSEATYESGFVIDKFPISRPNLTFSTLTVSNMSPEDSSIYLCSGAGTSGSGETQYFGPGTRLLVL.

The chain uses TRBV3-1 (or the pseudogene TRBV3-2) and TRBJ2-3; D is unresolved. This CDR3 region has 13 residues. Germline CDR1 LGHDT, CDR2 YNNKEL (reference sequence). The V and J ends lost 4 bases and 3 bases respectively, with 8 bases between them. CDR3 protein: CASSRAGTDTQYF. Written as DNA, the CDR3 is TGTGCCAGCAGCCGAGCAGGTACAGATACGCAGTATTTT.

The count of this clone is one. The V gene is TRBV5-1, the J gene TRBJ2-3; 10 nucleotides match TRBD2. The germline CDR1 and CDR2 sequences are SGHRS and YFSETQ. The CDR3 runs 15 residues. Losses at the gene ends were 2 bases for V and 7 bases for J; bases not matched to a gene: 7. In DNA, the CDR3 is TGCGCCAGCAGCTTCCTAGCGGGGGCCCAACATACGCAGTATTTT. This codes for CASSFLAGAQHTQYF.

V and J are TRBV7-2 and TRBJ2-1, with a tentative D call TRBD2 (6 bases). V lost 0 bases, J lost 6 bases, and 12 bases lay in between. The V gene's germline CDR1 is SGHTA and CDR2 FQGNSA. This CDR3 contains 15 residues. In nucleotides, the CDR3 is TGTGCCAGCAGCTTAGCGGAGGGTAGCAGCAATGAGCAGTTCTTC. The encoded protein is CASSLAEGSSNEQFF.

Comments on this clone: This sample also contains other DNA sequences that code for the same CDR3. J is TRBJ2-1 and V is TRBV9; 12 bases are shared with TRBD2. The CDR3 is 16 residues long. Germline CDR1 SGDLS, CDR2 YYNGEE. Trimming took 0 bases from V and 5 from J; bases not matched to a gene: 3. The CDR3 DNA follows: TGTGCCAGCAGCGTAGCTCTAGCGGGAGGGGACAATGAGCAGTTCTTC. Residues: CASSVALAGGDNEQFF.

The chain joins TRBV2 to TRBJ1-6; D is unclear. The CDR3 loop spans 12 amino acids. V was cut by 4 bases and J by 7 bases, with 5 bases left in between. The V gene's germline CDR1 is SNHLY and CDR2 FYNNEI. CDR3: CASSVPNSPLHF. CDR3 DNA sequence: TGTGCCAGCAGTGTTCCGAATTCACCCCTCCACTTT.

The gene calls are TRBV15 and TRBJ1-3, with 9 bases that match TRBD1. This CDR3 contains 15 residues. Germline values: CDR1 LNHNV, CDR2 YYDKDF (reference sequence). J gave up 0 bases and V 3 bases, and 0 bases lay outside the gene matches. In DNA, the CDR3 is TGTGCCACCAGCAGGGACAGGGGCTCTGGAAACACCATATATTTT. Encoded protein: CATSRDRGSGNTIYF.